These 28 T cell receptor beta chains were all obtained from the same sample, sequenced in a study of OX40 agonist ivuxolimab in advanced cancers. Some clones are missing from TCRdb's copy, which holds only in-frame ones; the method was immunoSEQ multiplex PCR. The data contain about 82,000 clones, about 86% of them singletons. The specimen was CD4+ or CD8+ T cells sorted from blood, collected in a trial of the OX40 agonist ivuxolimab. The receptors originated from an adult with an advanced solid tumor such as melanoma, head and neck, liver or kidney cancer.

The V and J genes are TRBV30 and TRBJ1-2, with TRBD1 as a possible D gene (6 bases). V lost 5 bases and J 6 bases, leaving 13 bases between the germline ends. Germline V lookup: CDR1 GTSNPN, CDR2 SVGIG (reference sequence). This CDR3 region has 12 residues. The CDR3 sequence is CAWGQWENGYTF. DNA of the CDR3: TGTGCCTGGGGACAGTGGGAGAATGGCTACACCTTC.

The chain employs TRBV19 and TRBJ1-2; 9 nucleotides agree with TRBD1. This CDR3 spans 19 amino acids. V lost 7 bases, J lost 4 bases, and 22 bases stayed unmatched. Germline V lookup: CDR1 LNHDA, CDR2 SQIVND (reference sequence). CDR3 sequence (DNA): TGTGCCAGTACCCCTATAACAGGGGGCTTAAACATAGCCTCCTATGGCTACACCTTC. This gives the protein CASTPITGGLNIASYGYTF.

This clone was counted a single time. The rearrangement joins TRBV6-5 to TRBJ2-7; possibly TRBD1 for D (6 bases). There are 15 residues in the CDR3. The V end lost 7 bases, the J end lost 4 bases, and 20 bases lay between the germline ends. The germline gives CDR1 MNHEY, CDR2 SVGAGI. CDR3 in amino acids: CASINRAATPYEQYF. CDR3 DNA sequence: TGTGCCAGCATAAACAGGGCGGCGACGCCGTACGAGCAGTACTTC.

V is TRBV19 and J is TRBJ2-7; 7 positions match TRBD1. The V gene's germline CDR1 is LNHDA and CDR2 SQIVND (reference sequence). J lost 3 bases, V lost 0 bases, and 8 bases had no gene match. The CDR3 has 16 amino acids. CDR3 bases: TGTGCCAGTAGTATAGAAGGAGGACAGGTGATCTACGAGCAGTACTTC. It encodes CASSIEGGQVIYEQYF.

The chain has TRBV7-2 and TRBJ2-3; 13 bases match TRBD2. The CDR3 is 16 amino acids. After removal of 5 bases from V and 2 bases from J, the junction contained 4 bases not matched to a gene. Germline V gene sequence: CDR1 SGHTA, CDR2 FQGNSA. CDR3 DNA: TGTGCCAGCAGCCGGACTAGCGGGGGCTACACAGATACGCAGTATTTT. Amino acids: CASSRTSGGYTDTQYF.

The CDR3 DNA reads as TGTGCCAGCAGCTTAGTTCAGTTCACAGATACGCAGTATTTT. It codes for CASSLVQFTDTQYF. This chain links TRBV7-6 with TRBJ2-3; D gene uncertain. Per the germline V gene, CDR1 is SGHVS and CDR2 is FNYEAQ. CDR3 length: 14 residues. V lost 1 base to trimming and J lost 2 bases, with 7 bases between them.

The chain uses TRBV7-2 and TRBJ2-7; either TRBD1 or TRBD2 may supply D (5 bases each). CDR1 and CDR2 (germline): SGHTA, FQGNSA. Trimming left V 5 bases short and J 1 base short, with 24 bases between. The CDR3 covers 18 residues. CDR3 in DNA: TGTGCCAGCAGCCAGGGAGACGCTTTCTGGTCTGTTTCCTACGAGCAGTACTTC. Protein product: CASSQGDAFWSVSYEQYF.

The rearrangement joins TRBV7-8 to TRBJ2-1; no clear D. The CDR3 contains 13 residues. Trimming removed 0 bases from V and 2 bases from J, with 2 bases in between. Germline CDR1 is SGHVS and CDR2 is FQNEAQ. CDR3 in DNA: TGTGCCAGCAGCTTAGCAGCCTACAATGAGCAGTTCTTC. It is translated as CASSLAAYNEQFF. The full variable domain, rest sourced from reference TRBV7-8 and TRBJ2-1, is GAGVSQSPRYKVAKRGQDVALRCDPISGHVSLFWYQQALGQGPEFLTYFQNEAQLDKSGLPSDRFFAERPEGSVSTLKIQRTQQEDSAVYLCASSLAAYNEQFFGPGTRLTVL.

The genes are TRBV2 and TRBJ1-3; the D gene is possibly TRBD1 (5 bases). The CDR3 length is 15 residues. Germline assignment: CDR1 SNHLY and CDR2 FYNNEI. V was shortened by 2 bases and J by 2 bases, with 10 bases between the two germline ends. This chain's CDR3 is CASSEWQGPGNTIYF. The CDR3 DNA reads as TGTGCCAGCAGTGAATGGCAGGGACCTGGAAACACCATATATTTT.

The CDR3 here is CASSKDPGTTGANVLTF. The CDR3 DNA is TGTGCCAGCTCAAAAGACCCGGGAACAACTGGGGCCAACGTCCTGACTTTC. This chain uses TRBV18 with TRBJ2-6; weak D call: TRBD2 (5 bases). Germline CDR1 is KGHSH and CDR2 is LQKENI. V was cut by 5 bases and J by 2 bases, with 16 bases left in between. CDR3 length: 17 amino acids.

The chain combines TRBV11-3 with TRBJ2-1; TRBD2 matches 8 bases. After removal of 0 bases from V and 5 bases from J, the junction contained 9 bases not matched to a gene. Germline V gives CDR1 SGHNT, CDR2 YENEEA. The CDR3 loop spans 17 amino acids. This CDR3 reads CASSLDKGLAGNNEQFF. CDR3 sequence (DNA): TGTGCCAGCAGCTTAGATAAAGGGCTAGCGGGCAACAATGAGCAGTTCTTC. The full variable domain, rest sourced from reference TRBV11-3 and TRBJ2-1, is EAGVVQSPRYKIIEKKQPVAFWCNPISGHNTLYWYLQNLGQGPELLIRYENEEAVDDSQLPKDRFSAERLKGVDSTLKIQPAELGDSAVYLCASSLDKGLAGNNEQFFGPGTRLTVL.

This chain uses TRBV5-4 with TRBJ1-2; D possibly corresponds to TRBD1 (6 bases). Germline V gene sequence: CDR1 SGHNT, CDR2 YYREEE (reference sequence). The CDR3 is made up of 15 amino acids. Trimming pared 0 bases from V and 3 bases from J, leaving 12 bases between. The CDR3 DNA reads TGTGCCAGCAGCTTGGGTGGGGGCCGGGACTATGGCTACACCTTC. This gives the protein CASSLGGGRDYGYTF.

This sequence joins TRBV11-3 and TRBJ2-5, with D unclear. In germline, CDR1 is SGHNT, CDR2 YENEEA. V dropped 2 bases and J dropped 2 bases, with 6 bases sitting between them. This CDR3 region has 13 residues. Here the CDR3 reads CASSLRQQETQYF. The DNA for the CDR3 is TGTGCCAGCAGCTTAAGGCAGCAAGAGACCCAGTACTTC.

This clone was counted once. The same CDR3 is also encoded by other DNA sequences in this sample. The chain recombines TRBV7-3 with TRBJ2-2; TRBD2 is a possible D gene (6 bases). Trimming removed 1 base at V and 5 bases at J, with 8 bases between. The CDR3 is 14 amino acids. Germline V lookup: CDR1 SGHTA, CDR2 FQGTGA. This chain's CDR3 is CASSLKGGTGELFF. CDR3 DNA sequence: TGTGCCAGCAGCTTAAAAGGAGGGACCGGGGAGCTGTTTTTT.

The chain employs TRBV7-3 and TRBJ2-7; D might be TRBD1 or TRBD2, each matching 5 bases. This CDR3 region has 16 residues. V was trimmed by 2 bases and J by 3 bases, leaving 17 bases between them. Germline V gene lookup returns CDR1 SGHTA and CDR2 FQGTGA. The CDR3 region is CASSLSRGPKGYEQYF. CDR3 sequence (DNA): TGTGCCAGCAGCTTATCCCGGGGCCCGAAGGGCTACGAGCAGTACTTC. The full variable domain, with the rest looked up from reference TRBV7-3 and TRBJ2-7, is GAGVSQTPSNKVTEKGKYVELRCDPISGHTALYWYRQSLGQGPEFLIYFQGTGAADDSGLPNDRFFAVRPEGSVSTLKIQRTERGDSAVYLCASSLSRGPKGYEQYFGPGTRLTVT.

The CDR3 nucleotides are TGTGCCAGCAGCTTAGGTGGGGCTAGCGGGATACGCTACAATGAGCAGTTCTTC. Protein sequence: CASSLGGASGIRYNEQFF. The rearrangement joins TRBV11-2 to TRBJ2-1; 9 nucleotides match TRBD2. V shed 1 base, J shed 3 bases, and the junction held 10 bases outside the gene matches. CDR1 is SGHAT and CDR2 is FQNNGV in the germline V gene. CDR3 length equals 18 residues.

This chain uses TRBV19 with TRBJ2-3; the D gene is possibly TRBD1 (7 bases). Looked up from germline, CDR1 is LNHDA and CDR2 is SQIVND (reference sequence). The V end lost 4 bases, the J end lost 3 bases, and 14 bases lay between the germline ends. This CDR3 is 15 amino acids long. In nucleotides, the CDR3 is TGTGCCAGTAGTAACCAGGGGGGAAGTACAGATACGCAGTATTTT. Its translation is CASSNQGGSTDTQYF.

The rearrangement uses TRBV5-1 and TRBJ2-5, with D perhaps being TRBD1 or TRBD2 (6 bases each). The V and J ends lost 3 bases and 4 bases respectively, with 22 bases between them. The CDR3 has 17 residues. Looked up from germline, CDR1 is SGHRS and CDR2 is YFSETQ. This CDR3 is CASSYNGGSDRTETQYF. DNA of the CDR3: TGCGCCAGCAGCTATAACGGGGGTAGCGACAGGACAGAGACCCAGTACTTC.

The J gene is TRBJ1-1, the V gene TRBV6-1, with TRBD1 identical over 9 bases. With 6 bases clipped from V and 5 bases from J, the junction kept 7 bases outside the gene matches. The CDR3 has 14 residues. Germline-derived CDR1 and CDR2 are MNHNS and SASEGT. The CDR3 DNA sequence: TGTGCCAGCAGCTTCGCCGGGACAGGGACTGAAGCTTTCTTT. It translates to CASSFAGTGTEAFF.

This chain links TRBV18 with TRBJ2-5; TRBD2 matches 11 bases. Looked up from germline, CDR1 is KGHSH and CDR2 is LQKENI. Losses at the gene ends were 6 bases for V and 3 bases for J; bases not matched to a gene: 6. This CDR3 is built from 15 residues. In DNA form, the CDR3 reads TGTGCCAGCTCGCCGACTAGCGGGACAAAAGAGACCCAGTACTTC. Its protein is CASSPTSGTKETQYF.

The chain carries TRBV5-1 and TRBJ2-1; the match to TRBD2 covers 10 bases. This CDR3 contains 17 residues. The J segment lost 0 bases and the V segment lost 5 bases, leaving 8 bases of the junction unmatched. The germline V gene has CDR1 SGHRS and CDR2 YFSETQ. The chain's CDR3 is CASSTTSGRYSYNEQFF. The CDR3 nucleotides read TGCGCCAGCAGTACGACTAGCGGGCGATACTCCTACAATGAGCAGTTCTTC.

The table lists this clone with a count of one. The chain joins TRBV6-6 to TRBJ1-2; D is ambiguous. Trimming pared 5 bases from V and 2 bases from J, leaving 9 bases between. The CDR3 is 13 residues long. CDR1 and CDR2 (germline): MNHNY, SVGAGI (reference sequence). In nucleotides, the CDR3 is TGTGCCAGCAGTGGTCATCCCAACTATGGCTACACCTTC. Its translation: CASSGHPNYGYTF.

The CDR3 coding sequence is TGTGCCTGGAGTGTCCAAGGGGCCGGGGAGCTGTTTTTT. Amino acid sequence: CAWSVQGAGELFF. The V gene is TRBV30, the J gene TRBJ2-2, with a weak D call TRBD1 (5 bases). The CDR3 runs to 13 residues. Germline CDR1 and CDR2: GTSNPN and SVGIG (reference sequence). V lost 0 bases and J 6 bases, leaving 8 bases between the germline ends.

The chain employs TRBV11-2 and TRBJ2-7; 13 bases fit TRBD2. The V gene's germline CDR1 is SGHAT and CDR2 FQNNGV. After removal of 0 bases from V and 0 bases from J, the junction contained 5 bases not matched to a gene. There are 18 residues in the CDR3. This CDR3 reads CASSLEGTSGDSSYEQYF. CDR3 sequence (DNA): TGTGCCAGCAGCTTAGAGGGGACTAGCGGGGATAGCTCCTACGAGCAGTACTTC.

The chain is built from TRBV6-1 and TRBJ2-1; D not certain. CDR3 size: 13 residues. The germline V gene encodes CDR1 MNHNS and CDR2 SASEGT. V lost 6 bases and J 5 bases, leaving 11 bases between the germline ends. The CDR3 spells CASREPGHNEQFF. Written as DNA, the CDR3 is TGTGCCAGCAGAGAGCCCGGGCACAATGAGCAGTTCTTC.

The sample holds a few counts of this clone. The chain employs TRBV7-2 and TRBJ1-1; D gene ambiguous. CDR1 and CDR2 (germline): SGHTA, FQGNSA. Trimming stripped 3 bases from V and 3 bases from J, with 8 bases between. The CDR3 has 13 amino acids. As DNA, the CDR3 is TGTGCCAGCAGCTTTGTGTCGGACACTGAAGCTTTCTTT. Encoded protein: CASSFVSDTEAFF.

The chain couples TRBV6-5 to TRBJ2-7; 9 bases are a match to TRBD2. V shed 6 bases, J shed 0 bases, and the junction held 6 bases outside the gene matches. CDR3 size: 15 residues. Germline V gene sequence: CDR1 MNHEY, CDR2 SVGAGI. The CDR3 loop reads CASSPSGISSYEQYF. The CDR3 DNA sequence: TGTGCCAGCAGCCCTAGCGGGATAAGCTCCTACGAGCAGTACTTC.

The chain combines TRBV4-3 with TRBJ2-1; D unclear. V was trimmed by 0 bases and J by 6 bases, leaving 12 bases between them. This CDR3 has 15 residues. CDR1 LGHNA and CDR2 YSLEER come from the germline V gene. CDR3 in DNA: TGCGCCAGCAGCCAAGAGGTTGGAAGCGCCAATGAGCAGTTCTTC. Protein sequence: CASSQEVGSANEQFF.